This T cell receptor beta chain is drawn from a study of CD8 T cells in Susac syndrome. Random hexamers were used to reverse transcribe the RNA input (about 0.5 to 1 ug). With immunoSEQ multiplex PCR, TCR beta CDR3 was amplified across 54 Vbeta and 13 Jbeta. One entry per CDR3 protein, called by TCRdb with MiXCR from the immunoSEQ multiplex PCR reads. This sample has 150,000 to 250,000 distinct CDR3 sequences, with 90% to 95% found just once. Blood CD8+ and CD4+ T cells underwent high-throughput TCR beta sequencing. The CDR3 is made up of 15 amino acids. J was trimmed by 3 bases and V by 2 bases; bases with no gene match: 7.

Sequencing was carried out using CD4+ T cells from PBMCs. The chain combines TRBV12-3 or TRBV12-4 with TRBJ2-7; 7 nucleotides align to TRBD1. The source of this sequence is a human donor with multiple sclerosis. The CDR3 sequence: CASSLTRDRDYEQYF. In DNA form, the CDR3 reads TGTGCCAGCAGTTTAACCCGGGACAGAGACTACGAGCAGTACTTC.